One and the same sample provided the 11 T cell receptor beta chains below, sequenced in a study of identifying expanded T cells in peripheral blood. Generated by immunoSEQ multiplex PCR, the TCRdb table keeps only in-frame clones and is missing some. This sample carries about 78,000 clones, 70% to 90% of them seen once, and the ten largest clones take approximately 20%. The sequenced sample consisted of blood. These TCRs come from a person aged 18 to 75 in good health.

The count of this clone is one. The V and J genes are TRBV30 and TRBJ1-4; no clear D. V lost 0 bases and J lost 3, with 5 bases in between. CDR1 is GTSNPN and CDR2 is SVGIG in the germline V gene (reference sequence). CDR3 length equals 13 residues. The CDR3 spells CAWSVDSNEKLFF. The CDR3 coding sequence is TGTGCCTGGAGTGTAGATTCTAATGAAAAACTGTTTTTT.

V gene TRBV7-8 combines with J gene TRBJ2-3; 12 nucleotides match TRBD2. This CDR3 is 17 amino acids long. V shed 5 bases and J 9 bases; nucleotides not matched to a gene: 15. Germline V CDR1 and CDR2: SGHVS, FQNEAQ. The CDR3 spells CASSELPGLAGTQTQYF. The CDR3 nucleotides read TGTGCCAGCAGCGAACTCCCGGGACTAGCGGGTACCCAGACGCAGTATTTT.

The chain recombines TRBV9 with TRBJ2-3; TRBD2 matches 8 bases. There are 16 residues in the CDR3. V shed 6 bases and J 1 base; nucleotides not matched to a gene: 10. CDR1 and CDR2 (germline): SGDLS, YYNGEE. Written as DNA, the CDR3 is TGTGCCAGCACCTCACAGCTCGGGGGGGGCACAGATACGCAGTATTTT. Translated: CASTSQLGGGTDTQYF.

This chain links TRBV7-3 with TRBJ2-3; possible D gene TRBD2, 6 bases. The V end lost 2 bases, the J end lost 5 bases, and 14 bases lay between the germline ends. Germline assignment: CDR1 SGHTA and CDR2 FQGTGA. This CDR3 region has 15 residues. CDR3 DNA: TGTGCCAGCAGCTTAGACGGGAGTGATGGAGATACGCAGTATTTT. Encoded protein: CASSLDGSDGDTQYF. Complete variable domain (other parts from reference TRBV7-3 and TRBJ2-3): GAGVSQTPSNKVTEKGKYVELRCDPISGHTALYWYRQSLGQGPEFLIYFQGTGAADDSGLPNDRFFAVRPEGSVSTLKIQRTERGDSAVYLCASSLDGSDGDTQYFGPGTRLTVL.

The chain recombines TRBV6-6 with TRBJ1-1; a possible D gene is TRBD1 (5 bases). Trimming pared 0 bases from V and 1 base from J, leaving 9 bases between. The CDR3 is made up of 15 amino acids. CDR1 and CDR2 from the germline V gene are MNHNY and SVGAGI (reference sequence). The CDR3 sequence is CASSYSRQPNTEAFF. DNA of the CDR3: TGTGCCAGCAGTTACTCGCGACAGCCGAACACTGAAGCTTTCTTT.

The gene calls are TRBV6-5 and TRBJ2-7; TRBD1 might be the D (5 bases). Germline loops: CDR1 MNHEY, CDR2 SVGAGI. The V and J ends lost 2 bases and 3 bases respectively, with 11 bases between them. This CDR3 has 14 amino acids. In DNA, the CDR3 is TGTGCCAGCAGTTACGAGAACAGGTACTACGAGCAGTACTTC. Its protein product is CASSYENRYYEQYF.

This chain joins TRBV7-9 and TRBJ1-1; D perhaps matches TRBD1 (6 bases). The CDR3 is 13 amino acids. V was clipped by 5 bases and J by 1 base, with 8 bases between them. Per the germline V gene, CDR1 is SEHNR and CDR2 is FQNEAQ (reference sequence). The CDR3, as DNA: TGTGCCAGCAGCGGGGGCGGGAACACTGAAGCTTTCTTT. Translation gives CASSGGGNTEAFF.

The chain joins TRBV4-3 to TRBJ2-7; D possibly corresponds to TRBD2 (6 bases). The CDR3 has 20 amino acids. V gave up 1 base and J gave up 1 base, with 26 bases separating them. Germline V gene sequence: CDR1 LGHNA, CDR2 YSLEER. This CDR3 is CASSQVLVLASAPVSYEQYF. Written as DNA, the CDR3 is TGCGCCAGCAGCCAAGTCCTCGTACTAGCTTCAGCCCCTGTGTCCTACGAGCAGTACTTC.

This chain connects TRBV5-6 to TRBJ2-6; D may be TRBD2 (6 bases). The germline gives CDR1 SGHDT, CDR2 YYEEEE. The CDR3 totals 15 residues. Deletions cut 2 bases from V and 1 base from J, with 7 bases between. The CDR3 protein is CASSLGGSGANVLTF. As DNA, the CDR3 is TGTGCCAGCAGCTTAGGAGGGTCTGGGGCCAACGTCCTGACTTTC.

The chain is built from TRBV11-3 and TRBJ1-1, with 7 bases fitting TRBD1. CDR1 and CDR2 from the germline V gene are SGHNT and YENEEA. CDR3 length: 13 residues. Losses at the gene ends were 5 bases for V and 5 bases for J; bases not matched to a gene: 5. CDR3 in amino acids: CASSVTGVTEAFF. Written as DNA, the CDR3 is TGTGCCAGCAGCGTTACAGGGGTTACTGAAGCTTTCTTT.

The rearrangement links TRBV10-1 to TRBJ2-1; 10 nucleotides line up with TRBD1. J lost 8 bases, V lost 10 bases, and 8 bases had no gene match. Germline V gene data show CDR1 as WNHNN and CDR2 as SYGVQD (reference sequence). CDR3 size: 13 residues. The CDR3 DNA reads TGCGCCATGGGGGGGGACAGGGGCGATGAGCAGTTCTTC. Amino acids: CAMGGDRGDEQFF.